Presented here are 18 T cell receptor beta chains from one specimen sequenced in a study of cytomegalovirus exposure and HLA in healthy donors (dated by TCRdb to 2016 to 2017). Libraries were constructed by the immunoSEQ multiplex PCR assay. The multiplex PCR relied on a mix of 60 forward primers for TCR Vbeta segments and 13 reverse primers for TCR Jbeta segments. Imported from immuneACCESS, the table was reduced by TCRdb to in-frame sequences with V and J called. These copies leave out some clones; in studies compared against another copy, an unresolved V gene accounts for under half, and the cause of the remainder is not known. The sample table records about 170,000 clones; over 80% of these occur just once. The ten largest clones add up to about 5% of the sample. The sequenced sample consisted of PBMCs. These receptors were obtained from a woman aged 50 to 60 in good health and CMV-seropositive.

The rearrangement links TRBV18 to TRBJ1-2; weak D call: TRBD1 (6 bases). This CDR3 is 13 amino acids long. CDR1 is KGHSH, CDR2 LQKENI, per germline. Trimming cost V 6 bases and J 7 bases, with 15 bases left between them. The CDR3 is CASSGGASGGYTF. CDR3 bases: TGTGCCAGCTCTGGGGGCGCATCGGGTGGCTACACCTTC.

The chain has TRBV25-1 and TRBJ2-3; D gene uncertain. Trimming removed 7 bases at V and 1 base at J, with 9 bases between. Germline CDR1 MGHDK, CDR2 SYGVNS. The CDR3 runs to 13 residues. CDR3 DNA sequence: TGTGCCAGCACCACTCCGGGCACAGATACGCAGTATTTT. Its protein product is CASTTPGTDTQYF.

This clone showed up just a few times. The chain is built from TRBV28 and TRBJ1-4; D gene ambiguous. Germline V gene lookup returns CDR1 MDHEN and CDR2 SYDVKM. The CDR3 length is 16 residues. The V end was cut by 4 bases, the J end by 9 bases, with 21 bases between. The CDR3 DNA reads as TGTGCCAGCAGTTCCCCGAGTGACGGTCCGGGTAAAAAACTGTTTTTT. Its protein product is CASSSPSDGPGKKLFF. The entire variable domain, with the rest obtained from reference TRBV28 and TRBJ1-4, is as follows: DVKVTQSSRYLVKRTGEKVFLECVQDMDHENMFWYRQDPGLGLRLIYFSYDVKMKEKGDIPEGYSVSREKKERFSLILESASTNQTSMYLCASSSPSDGPGKKLFFGSGTQLSVL.

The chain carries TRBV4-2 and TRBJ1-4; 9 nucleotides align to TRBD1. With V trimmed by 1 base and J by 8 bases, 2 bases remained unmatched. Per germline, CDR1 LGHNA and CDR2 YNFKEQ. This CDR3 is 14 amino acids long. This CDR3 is CASSQVGTGEKLFF. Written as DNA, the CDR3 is TGTGCCAGCAGCCAAGTAGGGACAGGGGAAAAACTGTTTTTT.

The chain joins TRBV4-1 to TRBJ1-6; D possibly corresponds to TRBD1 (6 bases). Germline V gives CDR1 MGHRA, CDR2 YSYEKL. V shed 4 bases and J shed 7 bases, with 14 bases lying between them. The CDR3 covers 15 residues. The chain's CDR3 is CASSPGRTENSPLHF. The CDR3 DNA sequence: TGCGCCAGCAGCCCGGGACGGACAGAAAATTCACCCCTCCACTTT.

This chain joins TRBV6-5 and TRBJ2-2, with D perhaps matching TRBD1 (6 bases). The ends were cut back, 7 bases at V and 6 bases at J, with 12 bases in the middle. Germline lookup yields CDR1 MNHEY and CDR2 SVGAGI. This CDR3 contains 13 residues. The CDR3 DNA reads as TGTGCCAGCACAGGGGCTATAGCCGGGGAGCTGTTTTTT. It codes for CASTGAIAGELFF.

DNA for the CDR3: TGCGCCAGCAGCTTGGCTAACGGCCTCCTAGGCCAAGCTAGCACAGATACGCAGTATTTT. This gives the protein CASSLANGLLGQASTDTQYF. The chain has TRBV5-1 and TRBJ2-3, with no clear D. This CDR3 comprises 20 residues. Trimming left V 0 bases short and J 0 bases short, with 23 bases between. Germline CDR1 and CDR2: SGHRS and YFSETQ.

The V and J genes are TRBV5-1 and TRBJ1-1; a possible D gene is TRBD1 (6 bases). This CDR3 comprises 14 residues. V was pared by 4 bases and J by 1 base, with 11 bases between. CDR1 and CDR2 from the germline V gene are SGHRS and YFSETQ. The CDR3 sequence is CASSRRTENTEAFF. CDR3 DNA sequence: TGCGCCAGCAGCCGAAGGACAGAGAACACTGAAGCTTTCTTT.

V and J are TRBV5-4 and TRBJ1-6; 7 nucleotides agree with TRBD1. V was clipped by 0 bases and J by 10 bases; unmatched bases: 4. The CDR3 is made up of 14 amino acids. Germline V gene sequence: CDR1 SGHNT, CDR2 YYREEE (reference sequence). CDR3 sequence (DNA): TGTGCCAGCAGCTTGGACGGCAGGGGGTCACCCCTCCACTTT. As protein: CASSLDGRGSPLHF.

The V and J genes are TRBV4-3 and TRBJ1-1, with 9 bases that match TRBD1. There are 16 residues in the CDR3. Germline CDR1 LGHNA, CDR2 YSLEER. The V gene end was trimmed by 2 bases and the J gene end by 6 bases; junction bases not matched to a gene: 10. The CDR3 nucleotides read TGCGCCAGCAGCCAATACCCCCGGGACAGGGCCCCTGAAGCTTTCTTT. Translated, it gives CASSQYPRDRAPEAFF.

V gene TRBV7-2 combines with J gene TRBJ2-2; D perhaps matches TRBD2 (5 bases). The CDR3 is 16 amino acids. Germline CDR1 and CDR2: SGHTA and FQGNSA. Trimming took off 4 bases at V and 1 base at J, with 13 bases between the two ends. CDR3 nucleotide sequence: TGTGCCAGCAGCTACCAAGCGGCCCAGAACACCGGGGAGCTGTTTTTT. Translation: CASSYQAAQNTGELFF.

The CDR3 DNA reads TGTGCCACCTCACGGACTAGCATCCACGAGCAGTACTTC. Its translation is CATSRTSIHEQYF. V usage is TRBV19 and J usage is TRBJ2-7; 8 bases agree with TRBD2. The CDR3 extends over 13 amino acids. In germline, CDR1 is LNHDA, CDR2 SQIVND (reference sequence). Trimming removed 10 bases from V and 5 bases from J; junction bases left unmatched: 10.

CDR3 sequence reads: CAISEGEDYGYTF. The CDR3 DNA reads TGTGCCATCAGTGAGGGGGAGGATTATGGCTACACCTTC. The chain carries TRBV10-3 and TRBJ1-2; no definite D call. CDR3 length equals 13 residues. Trimming took 2 bases from V and 5 from J, leaving 9 bases between them. The germline CDR1 and CDR2 sequences are ENHRY and SYGVKD.

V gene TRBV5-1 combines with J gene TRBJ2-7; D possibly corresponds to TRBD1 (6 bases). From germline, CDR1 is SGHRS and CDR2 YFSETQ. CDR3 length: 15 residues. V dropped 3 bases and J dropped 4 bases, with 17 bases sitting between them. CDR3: CASSSSPDRPYEQYF. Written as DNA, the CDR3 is TGCGCCAGCAGCTCGAGTCCGGACAGACCTTACGAGCAGTACTTC.

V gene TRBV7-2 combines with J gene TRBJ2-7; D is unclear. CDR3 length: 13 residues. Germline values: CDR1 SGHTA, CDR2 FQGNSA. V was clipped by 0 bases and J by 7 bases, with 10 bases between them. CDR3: CASSLALKIEQYF. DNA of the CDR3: TGTGCCAGCAGCTTAGCGCTAAAGATAGAGCAGTACTTC.

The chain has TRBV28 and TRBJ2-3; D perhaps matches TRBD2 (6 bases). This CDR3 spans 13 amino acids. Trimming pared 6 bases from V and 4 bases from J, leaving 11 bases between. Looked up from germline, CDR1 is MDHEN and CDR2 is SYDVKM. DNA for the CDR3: TGTGCCAGCAGGGAAGGAGGGTCAGATACGCAGTATTTT. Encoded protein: CASREGGSDTQYF.

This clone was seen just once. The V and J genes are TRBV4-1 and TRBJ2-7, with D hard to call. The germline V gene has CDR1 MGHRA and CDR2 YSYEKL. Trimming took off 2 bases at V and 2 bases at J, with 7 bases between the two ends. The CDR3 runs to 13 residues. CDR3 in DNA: TGCGCCAGCAGCCAAATCGGAGCCTACGAGCAGTACTTC. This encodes CASSQIGAYEQYF.

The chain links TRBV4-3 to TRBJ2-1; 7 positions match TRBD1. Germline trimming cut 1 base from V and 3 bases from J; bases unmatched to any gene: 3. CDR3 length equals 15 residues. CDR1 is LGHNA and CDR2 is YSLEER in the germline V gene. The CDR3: CASSQGTGVYNEQFF. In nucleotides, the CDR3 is TGCGCCAGCAGCCAAGGAACAGGGGTCTACAATGAGCAGTTCTTC.